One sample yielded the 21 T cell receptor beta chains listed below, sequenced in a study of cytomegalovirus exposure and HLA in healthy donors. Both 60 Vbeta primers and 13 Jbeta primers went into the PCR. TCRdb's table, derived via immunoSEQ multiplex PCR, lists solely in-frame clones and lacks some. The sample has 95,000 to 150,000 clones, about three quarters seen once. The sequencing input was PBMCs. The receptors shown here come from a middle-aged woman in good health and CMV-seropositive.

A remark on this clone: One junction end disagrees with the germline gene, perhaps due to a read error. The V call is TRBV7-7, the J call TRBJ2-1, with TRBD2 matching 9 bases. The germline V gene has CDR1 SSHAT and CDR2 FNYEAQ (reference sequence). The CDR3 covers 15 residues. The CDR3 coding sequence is TGTGCTAGCAGCTTAGGGACTAGCTTTTCCAATGAGCAGTTCTTC. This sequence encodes CASSLGTSFSNEQFF.

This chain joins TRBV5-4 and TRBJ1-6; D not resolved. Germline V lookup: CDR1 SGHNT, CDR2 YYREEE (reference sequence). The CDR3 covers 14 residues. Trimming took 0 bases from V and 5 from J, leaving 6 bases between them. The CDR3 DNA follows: TGTGCCAGCAGCTTGGCCAACAATAATTCACCCCTCCACTTT. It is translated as CASSLANNNSPLHF.

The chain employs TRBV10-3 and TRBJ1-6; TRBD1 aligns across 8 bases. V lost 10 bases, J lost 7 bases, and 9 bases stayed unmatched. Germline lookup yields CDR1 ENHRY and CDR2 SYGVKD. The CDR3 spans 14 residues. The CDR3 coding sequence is TGTGCCACCCTCGGGGACAGGCTGAATTCACCCCTCCACTTT. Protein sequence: CATLGDRLNSPLHF.

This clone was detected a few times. The CDR3 DNA follows: TGTGCCATCAGTCGACTAGCGGGGGCCGACAATGAGCAGTTCTTC. Encoded protein: CAISRLAGADNEQFF. V usage is TRBV10-3 and J usage is TRBJ2-1, with 12 positions matching TRBD2. The J segment lost 5 bases and the V segment lost 5 bases, leaving 4 bases of the junction unmatched. Germline V gene data show CDR1 as ENHRY and CDR2 as SYGVKD. The CDR3 has 15 residues.

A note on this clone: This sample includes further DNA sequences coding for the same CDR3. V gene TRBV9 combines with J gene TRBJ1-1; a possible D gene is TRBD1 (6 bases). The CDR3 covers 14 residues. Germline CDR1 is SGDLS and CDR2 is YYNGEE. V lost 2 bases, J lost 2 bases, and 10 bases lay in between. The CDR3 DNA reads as TGTGCCAGCAGCGTCACAGGGACCAACACTGAAGCTTTCTTT. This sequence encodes CASSVTGTNTEAFF. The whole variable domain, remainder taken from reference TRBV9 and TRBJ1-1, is DSGVTQTPKHLITATGQRVTLRCSPRSGDLSVYWYQQSLDQGLQFLIQYYNGEERAKGNILERFSAQQFPDLHSELNLSSLELGDSALYFCASSVTGTNTEAFFGQGTRLTVV.

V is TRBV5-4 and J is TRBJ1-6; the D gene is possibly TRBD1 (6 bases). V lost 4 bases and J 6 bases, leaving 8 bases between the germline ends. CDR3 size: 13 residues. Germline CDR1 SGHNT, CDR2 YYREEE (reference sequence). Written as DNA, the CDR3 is TGTGCCAGCAGCACGGACAGTAATTCACCCCTCCACTTT. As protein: CASSTDSNSPLHF.

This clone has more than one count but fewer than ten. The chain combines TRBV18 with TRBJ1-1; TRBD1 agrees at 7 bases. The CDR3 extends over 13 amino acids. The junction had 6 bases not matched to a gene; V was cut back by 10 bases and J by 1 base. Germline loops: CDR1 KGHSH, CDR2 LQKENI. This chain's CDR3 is CATGDSRNTEAFF. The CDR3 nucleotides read TGTGCCACGGGGGACAGCAGGAACACTGAAGCTTTCTTT.

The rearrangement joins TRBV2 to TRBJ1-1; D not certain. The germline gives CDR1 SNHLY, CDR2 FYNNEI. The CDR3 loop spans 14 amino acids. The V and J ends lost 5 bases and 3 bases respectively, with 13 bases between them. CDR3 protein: CASSLDTGYTEAFF. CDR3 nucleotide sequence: TGTGCCAGCAGTCTAGATACGGGTTACACTGAAGCTTTCTTT. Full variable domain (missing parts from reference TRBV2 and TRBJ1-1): EPEVTQTPSHQVTQMGQEVILRCVPISNHLYFYWYRQILGQKVEFLVSFYNNEISEKSEIFDDQFSVERPDGSNFTLKIRSTKLEDSAMYFCASSLDTGYTEAFFGQGTRLTVV.

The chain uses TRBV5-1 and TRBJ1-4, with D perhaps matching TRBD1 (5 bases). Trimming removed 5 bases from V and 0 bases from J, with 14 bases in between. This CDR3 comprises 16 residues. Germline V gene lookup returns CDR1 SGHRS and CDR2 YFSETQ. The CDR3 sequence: CASSFGDSSTNEKLFF. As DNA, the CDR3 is TGCGCCAGCAGTTTTGGAGACAGTTCAACTAATGAAAAACTGTTTTTT.

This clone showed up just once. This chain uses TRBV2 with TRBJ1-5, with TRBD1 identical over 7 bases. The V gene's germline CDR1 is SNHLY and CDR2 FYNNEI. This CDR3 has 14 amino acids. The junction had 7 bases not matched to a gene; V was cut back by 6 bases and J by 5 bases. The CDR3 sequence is CASRSDRRDQPQHF. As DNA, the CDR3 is TGTGCCAGCAGATCGGACAGGAGAGATCAGCCCCAGCATTTT.

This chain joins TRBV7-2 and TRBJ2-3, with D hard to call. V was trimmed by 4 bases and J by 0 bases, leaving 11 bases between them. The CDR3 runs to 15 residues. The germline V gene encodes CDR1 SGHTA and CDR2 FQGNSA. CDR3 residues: CASSSDPTSTDTQYF. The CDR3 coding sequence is TGTGCCAGCAGCTCCGACCCGACTAGCACAGATACGCAGTATTTT.

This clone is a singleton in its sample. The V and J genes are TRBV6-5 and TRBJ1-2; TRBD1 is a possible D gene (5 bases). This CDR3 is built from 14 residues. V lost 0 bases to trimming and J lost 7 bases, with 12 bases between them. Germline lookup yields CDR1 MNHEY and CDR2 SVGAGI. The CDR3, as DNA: TGTGCCAGCAGTTACTCAACCAGGGTTGGTGGCTACACCTTC. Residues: CASSYSTRVGGYTF.

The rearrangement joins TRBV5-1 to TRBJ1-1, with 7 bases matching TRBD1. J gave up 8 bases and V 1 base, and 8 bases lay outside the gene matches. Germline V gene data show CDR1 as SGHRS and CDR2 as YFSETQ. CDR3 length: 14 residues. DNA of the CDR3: TGCGCCAGCAGCTTGCCGGGCACAGGGGCCGAAGCTTTCTTT. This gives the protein CASSLPGTGAEAFF. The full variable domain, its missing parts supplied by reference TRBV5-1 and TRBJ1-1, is KAGVTQTPRYLIKTRGQQVTLSCSPISGHRSVSWYQQTPGQGLQFLFEYFSETQRNKGNFPGRFSGRQFSNSRSEMNVSTLELGDSALYLCASSLPGTGAEAFFGQGTRLTVV.

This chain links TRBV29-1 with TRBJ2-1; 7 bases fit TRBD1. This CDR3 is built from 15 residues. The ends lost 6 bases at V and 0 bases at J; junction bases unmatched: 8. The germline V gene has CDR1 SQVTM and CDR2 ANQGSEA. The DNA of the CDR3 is TGCAGCGTCAGGGACAGTTCATTCTCCTACAATGAGCAGTTCTTC. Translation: CSVRDSSFSYNEQFF.

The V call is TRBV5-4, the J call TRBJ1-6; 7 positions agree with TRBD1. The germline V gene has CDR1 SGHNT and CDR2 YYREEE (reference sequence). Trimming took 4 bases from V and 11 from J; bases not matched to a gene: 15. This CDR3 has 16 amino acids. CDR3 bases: TGTGCCAGCAGCATCCGGCGACAGGGTAGTGGCGCACCCCTCCACTTT. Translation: CASSIRRQGSGAPLHF.

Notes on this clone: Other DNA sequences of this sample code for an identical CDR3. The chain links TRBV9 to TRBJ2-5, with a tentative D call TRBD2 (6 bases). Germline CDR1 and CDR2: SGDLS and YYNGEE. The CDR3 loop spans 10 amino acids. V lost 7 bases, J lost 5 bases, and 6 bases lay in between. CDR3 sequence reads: CASGGETQYF. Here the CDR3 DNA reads TGTGCCAGCGGGGGGGAGACCCAGTACTTC.

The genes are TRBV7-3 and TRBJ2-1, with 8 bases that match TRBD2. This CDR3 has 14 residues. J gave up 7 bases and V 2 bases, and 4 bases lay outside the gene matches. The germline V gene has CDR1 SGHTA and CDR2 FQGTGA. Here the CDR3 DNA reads TGTGCCAGCAGCTTAGGGACTAGTAATAATGAGCAGTTCTTC. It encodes CASSLGTSNNEQFF.

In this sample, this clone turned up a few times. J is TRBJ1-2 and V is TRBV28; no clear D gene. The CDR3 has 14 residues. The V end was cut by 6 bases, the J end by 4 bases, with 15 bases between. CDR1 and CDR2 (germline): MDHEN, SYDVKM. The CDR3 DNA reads TGTGCCAGCAGCCTGGAGGGCACCACCTATGGCTACACCTTC. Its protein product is CASSLEGTTYGYTF.

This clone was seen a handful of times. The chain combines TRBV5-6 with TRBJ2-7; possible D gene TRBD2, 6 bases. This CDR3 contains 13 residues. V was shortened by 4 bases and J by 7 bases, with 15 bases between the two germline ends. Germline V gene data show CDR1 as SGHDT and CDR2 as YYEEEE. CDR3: CASSQGTAGEQYF. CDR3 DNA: TGTGCCAGCAGCCAAGGGACGGCGGGGGAGCAGTACTTC.

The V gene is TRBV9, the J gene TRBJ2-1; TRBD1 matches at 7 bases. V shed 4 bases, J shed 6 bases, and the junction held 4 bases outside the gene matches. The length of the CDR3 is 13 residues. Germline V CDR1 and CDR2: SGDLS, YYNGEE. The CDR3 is CASSPRDSNEQFF. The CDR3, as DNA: TGTGCCAGCAGCCCCCGGGACAGCAATGAGCAGTTCTTC.

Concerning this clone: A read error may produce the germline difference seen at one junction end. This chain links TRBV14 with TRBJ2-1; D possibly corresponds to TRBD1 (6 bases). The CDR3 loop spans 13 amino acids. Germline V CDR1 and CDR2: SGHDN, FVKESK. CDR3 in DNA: TGTGTCAGCAGCCTCTTTGGGGGCTGGGAGCAGTTCTTC. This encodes CVSSLFGGWEQFF. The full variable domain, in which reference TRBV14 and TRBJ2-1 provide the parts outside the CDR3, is EAGVTQFPSHSVIEKGQTVTLRCDPISGHDNLYWYRRVMGKEIKFLLHFVKESKQDESGMPNNRFLAERTGGTYSTLKVQPAELEDSGVYFCVSSLFGGWEQFFGPGTRLTVL.